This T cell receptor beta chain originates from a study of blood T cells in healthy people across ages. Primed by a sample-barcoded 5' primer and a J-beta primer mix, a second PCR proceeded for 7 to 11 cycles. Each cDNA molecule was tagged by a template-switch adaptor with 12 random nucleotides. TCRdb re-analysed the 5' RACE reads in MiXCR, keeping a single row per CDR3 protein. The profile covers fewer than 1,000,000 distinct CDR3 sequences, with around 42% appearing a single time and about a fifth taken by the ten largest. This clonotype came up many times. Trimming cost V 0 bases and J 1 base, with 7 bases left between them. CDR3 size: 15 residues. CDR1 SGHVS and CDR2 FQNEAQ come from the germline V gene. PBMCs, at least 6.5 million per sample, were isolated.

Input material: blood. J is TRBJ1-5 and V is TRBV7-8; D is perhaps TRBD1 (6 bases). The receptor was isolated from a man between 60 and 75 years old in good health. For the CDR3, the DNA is TGTGCCAGCAGCTTAGCAGGGGGAAGCAATCAGCCCCAGCATTTT. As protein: CASSLAGGSNQPQHF.